The 15 T cell receptor beta chains presented below share a single source sample, sequenced in a study of T cell changes during pregnancy in multiple sclerosis. Data came from immunoSEQ multiplex PCR; TCRdb stores just in-frame clones and leaves some out. The table lists about 120,000 clones, about 94% of them singletons. The sequences come from peripheral blood, collected in the third trimester of pregnancy. Receptors originate from a female donor with multiple sclerosis, enrolled in a pregnancy study.

The rearrangement joins TRBV5-1 to TRBJ1-1; the match to TRBD1 covers 9 bases. V shed 4 bases, J shed 7 bases, and the junction held 8 bases outside the gene matches. The CDR3 is made up of 14 amino acids. Germline V lookup: CDR1 SGHRS, CDR2 YFSETQ. CDR3 loop: CASSVGTGFGEAFF. The CDR3 bases are TGCGCCAGCAGCGTAGGGACAGGGTTCGGTGAAGCTTTCTTT.

The chain recombines TRBV5-1 with TRBJ2-7; 14 nucleotides align to TRBD2. V dropped 4 bases and J dropped 7; count of bases not matched to a gene: 7. Germline V gene lookup returns CDR1 SGHRS and CDR2 YFSETQ. This CDR3 region has 15 residues. CDR3 protein: CASSGGLAGAGEQYF. CDR3 sequence (DNA): TGCGCCAGCAGCGGGGGACTAGCGGGGGCCGGGGAGCAGTACTTC.

The gene calls are TRBV11-1 and TRBJ2-7, with TRBD2 matching 10 bases. The CDR3 is made up of 15 amino acids. CDR1 is SGHAT, CDR2 FQDESV, per germline (reference sequence). Germline trimming cut 3 bases from V and 1 base from J; bases unmatched to any gene: 3. The chain's CDR3 is CASSFSSGGSYEQYF. The CDR3 DNA follows: TGTGCCAGCAGCTTCAGTAGCGGGGGGTCCTACGAGCAGTACTTC.

This clone rates as medium-sized. V is TRBV28 and J is TRBJ1-2; D unresolved. The germline V gene has CDR1 MDHEN and CDR2 SYDVKM. Between the trimmed V and J ends, which lost 3 bases and 3 bases, there was a span of 11 bases. The CDR3 sequence is 14 residues long. The CDR3 sequence is CASSFSGADYGYTF. CDR3 sequence (DNA): TGTGCCAGCAGTTTTTCGGGTGCCGACTATGGCTACACCTTC.

The rearrangement joins TRBV10-2 to TRBJ2-5; tentative D call: TRBD1 (6 bases). Trimming pared 6 bases from V and 5 bases from J, leaving 19 bases between. This CDR3 contains 15 residues. Per the germline V gene, CDR1 is WSHSY and CDR2 is SAAADI. CDR3 sequence reads: CASREPGQVWETQYF. The CDR3, as DNA: TGCGCCAGCAGAGAACCGGGACAAGTCTGGGAGACCCAGTACTTC.

About this clone itself: The junction and the germline gene differ at one end; a read error may be behind it. This sample includes further DNA sequences coding for the same CDR3. The V gene is TRBV7-9, the J gene TRBJ1-5, with TRBD1 identical over 11 bases. The CDR3 contains 15 residues. Germline V gives CDR1 SEHNR, CDR2 FQNEAQ (reference sequence). In nucleotides, the CDR3 is TGTGCTAGCAGCCCGCCGGGACAGGGGGATCAGCCCCAGCATTTT. It codes for CASSPPGQGDQPQHF.

The chain is built from TRBV7-8 and TRBJ1-1, with no clear D. There are 12 residues in the CDR3. V lost 5 bases to trimming and J lost 2 bases, with 6 bases between them. Germline V CDR1 and CDR2: SGHVS, FQNEAQ. The CDR3, as DNA: TGTGCCAGCAGCCATACTAACACTGAAGCTTTCTTT. It encodes CASSHTNTEAFF.

The chain recombines TRBV6-1 with TRBJ1-1; perhaps TRBD1 as D (6 bases). Germline assignment: CDR1 MNHNS and CDR2 SASEGT. V lost 5 bases to trimming and J lost 1 base, with 11 bases between them. The CDR3 spans 14 residues. The CDR3 is CASSSNRANTEAFF. As DNA, the CDR3 is TGTGCCAGCAGTTCTAACAGGGCGAACACTGAAGCTTTCTTT.

This clone has only a few counts. V usage is TRBV28 and J usage is TRBJ1-5, with 8 bases lining up with TRBD1. CDR1 is MDHEN, CDR2 SYDVKM, per germline. The ends lost 1 base at V and 5 bases at J; junction bases unmatched: 4. The CDR3 is 15 residues long. The CDR3 sequence is CASSLSGTGYQPQHF. CDR3 bases: TGTGCCAGCAGTTTATCGGGGACAGGTTATCAGCCCCAGCATTTT.

The J gene is TRBJ2-1, the V gene TRBV4-2, with 8 bases matching TRBD2. CDR1 and CDR2 (germline): LGHNA, YNFKEQ. The CDR3 extends over 16 amino acids. J lost 8 bases, V lost 0 bases, and 9 bases had no gene match. DNA of the CDR3: TGTGCCAGCAGCCAAGAGGGGGAAGCGGGGGTCGATGAGCAGTTCTTC. Its protein is CASSQEGEAGVDEQFF.

This chain links TRBV7-6 with TRBJ1-1, with D possibly being TRBD1 (6 bases). The CDR3 totals 15 residues. The V gene lost 5 bases and the J gene lost 2 bases, with 15 bases spanning the gap. Germline CDR1 reads SGHVS; CDR2 reads FNYEAQ. Written as DNA, the CDR3 is TGTGCCAGCAGCCGATCGCAGGGGTTAAACACTGAAGCTTTCTTT. Encoded protein: CASSRSQGLNTEAFF.

The rearrangement uses TRBV30 and TRBJ1-2, with TRBD1 matching 9 bases. Unmatched junction bases numbered 7, after V lost 0 bases and J lost 8 bases. The CDR3 is 14 residues long. CDR1 is GTSNPN and CDR2 is SVGIG in the germline V gene (reference sequence). Here the CDR3 DNA reads TGTGCCTGGAGTGTACTCGGGACAGGGAAGGGCTACACCTTC. As protein: CAWSVLGTGKGYTF.

The chain recombines TRBV14 with TRBJ2-3; TRBD2 agrees at 10 bases. The CDR3 is 15 residues long. V dropped 4 bases and J dropped 4; count of bases not matched to a gene: 5. Per the germline V gene, CDR1 is SGHDN and CDR2 is FVKESK. CDR3 region: CASSRTSGFPDTQYF. The CDR3 DNA is TGTGCCAGCAGCCGGACTAGCGGATTCCCAGATACGCAGTATTTT.

The gene calls are TRBV10-3 and TRBJ2-1; 10 nucleotides align to TRBD2. The CDR3 runs to 15 residues. From germline, CDR1 is ENHRY and CDR2 SYGVKD. The ends lost 5 bases at V and 7 bases at J; junction bases unmatched: 8. CDR3 loop: CAISTLAGEGNEQFF. The DNA of the CDR3 is TGTGCCATCAGTACCCTAGCGGGAGAAGGGAATGAGCAGTTCTTC.

The rearrangement uses TRBV5-1 and TRBJ2-7; the match to TRBD2 covers 8 bases. From germline, CDR1 is SGHRS and CDR2 YFSETQ. V dropped 3 bases and J dropped 5; count of bases not matched to a gene: 19. This CDR3 spans 18 amino acids. CDR3: CASSSEKLGRLAFDEQYF. The CDR3 DNA sequence: TGCGCCAGCAGCTCGGAGAAACTAGGGAGACTAGCGTTTGACGAGCAGTACTTC.